Below are 19 T cell receptor beta chains sequenced from a single sample in a study of shared clonotypes between healthy human individuals. Repertoires were generated with immunoSEQ multiplex PCR, while TCRdb's copy carries only in-frame clones and drops some. The sample holds fewer than 3 million clones, approximately 90% seen once. The sample consisted of naive CD4+ T cells from PBMCs. This sample's subset: CD45RA+ positively selected. These receptors all stem from a man aged 18 to 29 in good health. Some clones in this sample may be carry-over from other donors' samples.

The rearrangement uses TRBV27 and TRBJ1-2; the D gene is possibly TRBD1 (5 bases). Per germline, CDR1 MNHEY and CDR2 SMNVEV (reference sequence). Trimming stripped 5 bases from V and 5 bases from J, with 12 bases between. The CDR3 has 13 residues. This CDR3 is CASSEGRNYGYTF. Written as DNA, the CDR3 is TGTGCCAGCAGTGAGGGACGGAATTATGGCTACACCTTC.

The sample holds a few counts of this clone. The same CDR3 arises from other DNA sequences in this sample as well. V is TRBV9 and J is TRBJ1-2; the D is unclear. Deletions cut 0 bases from V and 6 bases from J, with 9 bases between. The CDR3 loop spans 13 amino acids. Germline V CDR1 and CDR2: SGDLS, YYNGEE. Here the CDR3 DNA reads TGTGCCAGCAGCGTAGCGGGGTCACATGGCTACACCTTC. Its protein is CASSVAGSHGYTF.

The V and J genes are TRBV9 and TRBJ2-7, with a weak D call TRBD1 (5 bases). Per germline, CDR1 SGDLS and CDR2 YYNGEE. The CDR3 covers 15 residues. V shed 2 bases and J shed 0 bases, with 12 bases lying between them. CDR3 residues: CASSVGLQGSYEQYF. The CDR3 coding sequence is TGTGCCAGCAGCGTGGGTCTTCAGGGCTCCTACGAGCAGTACTTC.

Concerning this clone: Within the sample, other DNA sequences also encode this same CDR3. The chain's CDR3 is CATSREAYGYTF. Here the CDR3 DNA reads TGTGCCACCAGCAGAGAGGCCTATGGCTACACCTTC. The chain carries TRBV15 and TRBJ1-2; D is unclear. CDR1 and CDR2 from the germline V gene are LNHNV and YYDKDF (reference sequence). The length of the CDR3 is 12 residues. The V and J ends lost 0 bases and 4 bases respectively, with 3 bases between them.

The genes are TRBV19 and TRBJ1-5, with 9 positions matching TRBD1. Germline V gene lookup returns CDR1 LNHDA and CDR2 SQIVND (reference sequence). The CDR3 is 16 residues long. The V gene end was trimmed by 4 bases and the J gene end by 3 bases; junction bases not matched to a gene: 7. The CDR3 reads CASSNRRTGVNQPQHF. In nucleotides, the CDR3 is TGTGCCAGTAGTAATCGGAGGACAGGGGTCAATCAGCCCCAGCATTTT. Together with reference TRBV19 and TRBJ1-5, the CDR3 gives the full variable domain: DGGITQSPKYLFRKEGQNVTLSCEQNLNHDAMYWYRQDPGQGLRLIYYSQIVNDFQKGDIAEGYSVSREKKESFPLTVTSAQKNPTAFYLCASSNRRTGVNQPQHFGDGTRLSIL.

V is TRBV28 and J is TRBJ2-3; TRBD2 matches at 11 bases. The germline V gene has CDR1 MDHEN and CDR2 SYDVKM. This CDR3 has 16 residues. The V and J ends lost 5 bases and 7 bases, in that order; junction bases with no gene match: 11. CDR3 in DNA: TGTGCCAGCAGTACTATAGCGGGAGGGCCCGGTAATACGCAGTATTTT. Translation gives CASSTIAGGPGNTQYF.

The chain joins TRBV7-2 to TRBJ1-1; D is unclear. CDR1 and CDR2 from the germline V gene are SGHTA and FQGNSA. V lost 1 base and J lost 1, with 10 bases in between. The CDR3 totals 15 residues. DNA for the CDR3: TGTGCCAGCAGCTTAGATCCAGGAAAGAACACTGAAGCTTTCTTT. This sequence encodes CASSLDPGKNTEAFF. Full variable domain (missing parts from reference TRBV7-2 and TRBJ1-1): GAGVSQSPSNKVTEKGKDVELRCDPISGHTALYWYRQSLGQGLEFLIYFQGNSAPDKSGLPSDRFSAERTGGSVSTLTIQRTQQEDSAVYLCASSLDPGKNTEAFFGQGTRLTVV.

This sequence joins TRBV5-1 and TRBJ2-1; a weak D match, TRBD1 (5 bases). Per germline, CDR1 SGHRS and CDR2 YFSETQ. CDR3 length: 16 amino acids. Deletions cut 4 bases from V and 5 bases from J, with 19 bases between. The DNA for the CDR3 is TGCGCCAGCAGCGTCTATAGGGGCGGAATAAACAATGAGCAGTTCTTC. Translation gives CASSVYRGGINNEQFF.

The chain is built from TRBV5-1 and TRBJ2-7; 11 bases map to TRBD2. CDR3 length: 18 residues. Germline V lookup: CDR1 SGHRS, CDR2 YFSETQ. The junction had 13 bases not matched to a gene; V was cut back by 4 bases and J by 1 base. CDR3 region: CASSVDSSGRTLSYEQYF. The CDR3 DNA is TGCGCCAGCAGCGTCGACTCTAGCGGGAGGACCTTATCCTACGAGCAGTACTTC.

This chain connects TRBV19 to TRBJ2-7, with 13 bases lining up with TRBD2. The germline gives CDR1 LNHDA, CDR2 SQIVND (reference sequence). This CDR3 spans 16 amino acids. V trimming: 8 bases; J trimming: 3 bases; junction bases outside the gene matches: 10. CDR3 in amino acids: CASGFFGTSGIYEQYF. In nucleotides, the CDR3 is TGTGCCAGTGGGTTTTTCGGGACTAGCGGGATCTACGAGCAGTACTTC.

V gene TRBV7-8 combines with J gene TRBJ2-1; 8 bases agree with TRBD2. CDR3 length equals 15 residues. Germline CDR1 is SGHVS and CDR2 is FQNEAQ. The trim removed 0 bases at V and 5 bases at J, leaving 3 bases unmatched. The CDR3 loop reads CASSLAPGGHNEQFF. In nucleotides, the CDR3 is TGTGCCAGCAGCTTAGCGCCGGGGGGGCACAATGAGCAGTTCTTC.

J is TRBJ2-7 and V is TRBV4-1; 10 bases agree with TRBD2. The V gene end was trimmed by 7 bases and the J gene end by 4 bases; junction bases not matched to a gene: 16. The CDR3 runs 17 residues. Germline loops: CDR1 MGHRA, CDR2 YSYEKL. The CDR3 is CASNPDGTSGDPYEQYF. The CDR3 DNA reads TGCGCCAGCAACCCAGACGGCACTAGCGGGGACCCATACGAGCAGTACTTC.

The chain uses TRBV6-1 and TRBJ1-1; D is unclear. The length of the CDR3 is 17 residues. Germline V lookup: CDR1 MNHNS, CDR2 SASEGT. The V and J ends lost 2 bases and 0 bases respectively, with 16 bases between them. In nucleotides, the CDR3 is TGTGCCAGCAGTGAATTATCCCCTCGGGTCATGAACACTGAAGCTTTCTTT. Protein product: CASSELSPRVMNTEAFF.

Here the CDR3 reads CASSLTANTEAFF. CDR3 sequence (DNA): TGTGCCAGCAGTCTGACAGCGAACACTGAAGCTTTCTTT. The chain recombines TRBV27 with TRBJ1-1; TRBD1 is a possible D gene (5 bases). The CDR3 loop spans 13 amino acids. The germline V and J ends were trimmed by 5 bases and 1 base, with 8 bases remaining between them. CDR1 and CDR2 (germline): MNHEY, SMNVEV (reference sequence).

The chain employs TRBV27 and TRBJ2-3, with D perhaps TRBD1 or TRBD2 (5 bases each). The CDR3 consists of 14 residues. Germline V gene lookup returns CDR1 MNHEY and CDR2 SMNVEV (reference sequence). Trimming shortened V by 3 bases and J by 1 base, and 8 bases separated the two germline ends. The CDR3 DNA is TGTGCCAGCAGTTTGATGGGGGGCACAGATACGCAGTATTTT. As protein: CASSLMGGTDTQYF.

The chain recombines TRBV5-4 with TRBJ2-5; D may be TRBD1 (6 bases). The CDR3 runs 14 residues. CDR1 is SGHNT and CDR2 is YYREEE in the germline V gene (reference sequence). Trimming took 5 bases from V and 0 from J, leaving 11 bases between them. Here the CDR3 DNA reads TGTGCCAGCAGTATTGACAGGTACCAAGAGACCCAGTACTTC. Amino acid sequence: CASSIDRYQETQYF.

V gene TRBV6-1 combines with J gene TRBJ2-1; D unresolved. Germline lookup yields CDR1 MNHNS and CDR2 SASEGT. This CDR3 comprises 12 residues. The ends were cut back, 6 bases at V and 7 bases at J, with 10 bases in the middle. The chain's CDR3 is CASSRTRNEQFF. The CDR3 coding sequence is TGTGCCAGCAGCCGCACCAGGAATGAGCAGTTCTTC.

This clone was found a few times. Distinct nucleotide sequences in the sample also encode this CDR3. CDR3 sequence: CASSYGTANTGELFF. CDR3 nucleotides: TGTGCCAGCAGTTACGGGACAGCGAACACCGGGGAGCTGTTTTTT. The genes are TRBV6-5 and TRBJ2-2, with 7 bases identical to TRBD1. After removal of 2 bases from V and 0 bases from J, the junction contained 0 bases not matched to a gene. Germline CDR1 and CDR2: MNHEY and SVGAGI. The CDR3 is 15 amino acids.

As regards this clone: The junction does not match germline at one end; this may be a read error. V and J are TRBV7-8 and TRBJ1-1, with a possible D match to TRBD1 (5 bases). Germline V gene lookup returns CDR1 SGHVS and CDR2 FQNEAQ. This CDR3 spans 11 amino acids. The CDR3 nucleotides read TGTGCCAGCAGCCTGGACACCGAAGCTTTCTTT. Its translation: CASSLDTEAFF. Combining the CDR3 with reference TRBV7-8 and TRBJ1-1 gives the whole variable domain GAGVSQSPRYKVAKRGQDVALRCDPISGHVSLFWYQQALGQGPEFLTYFQNEAQLDKSGLPSDRFFAERPEGSVSTLKIQRTQQEDSAVYLCASSLDTEAFFGQGTRLTVV.